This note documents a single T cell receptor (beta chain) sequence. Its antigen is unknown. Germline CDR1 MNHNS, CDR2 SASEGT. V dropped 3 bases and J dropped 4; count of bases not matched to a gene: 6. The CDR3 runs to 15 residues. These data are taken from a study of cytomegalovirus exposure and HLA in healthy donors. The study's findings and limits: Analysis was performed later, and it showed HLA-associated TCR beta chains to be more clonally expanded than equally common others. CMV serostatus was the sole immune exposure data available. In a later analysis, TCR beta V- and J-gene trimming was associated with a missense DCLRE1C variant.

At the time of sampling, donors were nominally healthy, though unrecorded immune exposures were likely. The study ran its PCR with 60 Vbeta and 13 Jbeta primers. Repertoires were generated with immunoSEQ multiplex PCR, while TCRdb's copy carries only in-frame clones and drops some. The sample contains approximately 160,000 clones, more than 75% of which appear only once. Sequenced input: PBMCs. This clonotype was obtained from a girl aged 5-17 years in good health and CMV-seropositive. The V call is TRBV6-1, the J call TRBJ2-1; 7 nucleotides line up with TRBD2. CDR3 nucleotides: TGTGCCAGCAGTGAGCGGGGGTCCTTATACAATGAGCAGTTCTTC. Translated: CASSERGSLYNEQFF.